The present TCR beta chain was sequenced within a study of T-cell reconstitution after alpha-beta-depleted transplantation in children. Findings of the study overall: Recipient T cells and thymic progenitors that survived gave rise to the high TCRbeta diversity observed at day 60 in some patients. One year after transplant, T-cell counts and diversity came mostly from newly produced T cells. Expanded graft clones numbering several hundred reportedly gave rise to alpha-beta T cells about two months after transplant.

With 1 base removed from V and 8 bases from J, the gap between germline ends came to 18 bases. From germline, CDR1 is SEHNR and CDR2 FQNEAQ (reference sequence). The length of the CDR3 is 17 residues. As it was prepared, the TCRbeta library received unique molecular identifiers. TCRdb recomputed calls from the PCR reads with MiXCR, one row per CDR3 protein. The data hold 81,000 or so distinct CDR3 sequences, with 15% to 17% observed a single time. Comments on this clonotype: The antigen remains unidentified.

The source material was PBMCs, mostly from graft donor cells, sampled 180 days after TCRalphabeta/CD19-depleted stem cell transplant. The clonotype comes from a male patient between 2 and 9 years old who had a stem cell transplant for acute lymphoblastic leukemia, so the T cells may come from the graft donor. The chain carries TRBV7-9 and TRBJ1-6; D remains unclear. The CDR3, as DNA: TGTGCCAGCAGCTTAGGGCAGCTACGGGTTTTGGATTCACCCCTCCACTTT. It yields the protein CASSLGQLRVLDSPLHF.